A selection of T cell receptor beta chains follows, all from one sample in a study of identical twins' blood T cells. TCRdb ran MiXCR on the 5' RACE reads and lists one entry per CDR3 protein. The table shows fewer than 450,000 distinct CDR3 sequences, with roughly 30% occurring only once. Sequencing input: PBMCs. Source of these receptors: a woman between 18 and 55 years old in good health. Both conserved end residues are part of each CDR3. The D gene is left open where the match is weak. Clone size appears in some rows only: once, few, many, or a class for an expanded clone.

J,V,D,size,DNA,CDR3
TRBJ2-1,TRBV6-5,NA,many,TGTGCCAGCAGTTACTCGTTTTATCGGGGCTCCTACAATGAGCAGTTCTTC,CASSYSFYRGSYNEQFF
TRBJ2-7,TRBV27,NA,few,TGTGCCAGCGGGCCGTGGAACGAGCAGTACTTC,CASGPWNEQYF
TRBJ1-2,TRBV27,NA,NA,TGTGCCAGCAGTCCCTACTCGAACAGGCAAATAGGGCGTGACTATGGTTACACCTTC,CASSPYSNRQIGRDYGYTF
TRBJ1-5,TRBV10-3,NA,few,TGTGCCATCAGTGCCGATGTCGTTTCCCAGCATTTT,CAISADVVSQHF
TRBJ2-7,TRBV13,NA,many,TGTGCCAGCAGCTTGGGTAGTTCCTACGAGCAGTACTTC,CASSLGSSYEQYF
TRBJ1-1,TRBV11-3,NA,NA,TGTGCCAGCAGCTTAGATACAAATTCTGAAGCTTTCTTT,CASSLDTNSEAFF
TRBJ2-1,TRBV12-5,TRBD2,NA,TGTGCTAGTGGTTTCTCACTAGCGGTTTTGGATGAGCAGTTCTTC,CASGFSLAVLDEQFF
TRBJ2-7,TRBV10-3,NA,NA,TGTGCCATCAGTGAGACTAGTCCCCCCCACGAGCAGTACTTC,CAISETSPPHEQYF
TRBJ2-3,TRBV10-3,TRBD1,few,TGTGCCATCAGGCGACAGGGGGCATGGGATACGCAGTATTTT,CAIRRQGAWDTQYF
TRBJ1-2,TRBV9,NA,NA,TGTGCCAGCAGCGCAGACGGGTATGGCTACACCTTC,CASSADGYGYTF
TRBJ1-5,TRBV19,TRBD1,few,TGTGCCAGTAGTATTTTCGCGACAGGGGATCAGCCCCAGCATTTT,CASSIFATGDQPQHF
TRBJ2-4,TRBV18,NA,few,TGTGCCAGCTCAGTCCCGGTAATTGGGAACATTCAGTACTTC,CASSVPVIGNIQYF
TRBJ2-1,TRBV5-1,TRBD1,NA,TGCGCCAGCAGCTTAGACTTACAGGGGGCTACCTACAATGAGCAGTTCTTC,CASSLDLQGATYNEQFF
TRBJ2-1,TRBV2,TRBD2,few,TGTGCCAGCAGTGACTCCGGACTAGAGGCAAGTGAGCAGTTCTTC,CASSDSGLEASEQFF
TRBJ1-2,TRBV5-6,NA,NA,TGTGCCAGCAGCAGAGACAGGTTAGCTAACTATGGCTACACCTTC,CASSRDRLANYGYTF
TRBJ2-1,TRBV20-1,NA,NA,TGCAGTGCTAGAATCGCGGGAATCGACGGTGAGCAGTTCTTC,CSARIAGIDGEQFF
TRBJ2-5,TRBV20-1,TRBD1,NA,TGCAGTGCTACCCTGACAGGGTACCAAGAGACCCAGTACTTC,CSATLTGYQETQYF
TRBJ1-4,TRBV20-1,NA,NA,TGCAGTGCCCCGAAGGGTGGTCAAACCGGAAAACTGTTTTTT,CSAPKGGQTGKLFF
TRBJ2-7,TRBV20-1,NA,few,TGCAGTACTCGGGACGGGAGCTCCTACGAGCAGTACTTC,CSTRDGSSYEQYF
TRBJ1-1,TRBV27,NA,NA,TGTGCCAGCAAACCGCAGAGAAACGGTGAAGCTTTCTTT,CASKPQRNGEAFF
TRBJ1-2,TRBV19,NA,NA,TGTACCAGTAGAGTAGGTAGCTATGGCTACACCTTC,CTSRVGSYGYTF
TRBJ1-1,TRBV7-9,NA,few,TGTGCCCTCGAAGCGGGGGCCAACACTGAAGCTTTCTTT,CALEAGANTEAFF
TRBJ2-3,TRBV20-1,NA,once,TGCAGTGCTATGGGGCGGTACCTCACAGATACGCAGTATTTT,CSAMGRYLTDTQYF
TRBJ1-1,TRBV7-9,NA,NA,TGTGCCAGCAGCCAAATCGGAGGGGGGGACACTGAAGCTTTCTTT,CASSQIGGGDTEAFF
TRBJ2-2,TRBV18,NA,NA,TGTGCCAGCTCACCCGCTTCCAGAAGCGCTGGGGAGCTGTTTTTT,CASSPASRSAGELFF
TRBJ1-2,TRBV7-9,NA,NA,TGTGCCAGCAGCGTTCTTGGAAACGGGGCTAACTATGGCTACACCTTC,CASSVLGNGANYGYTF
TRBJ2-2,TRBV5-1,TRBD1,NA,TGCGCCAGCAGCTGGGGACAGCCTAACGGGGAGCTGTTTTTT,CASSWGQPNGELFF
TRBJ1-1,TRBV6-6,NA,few,TGTGCCAGCAGTTTCAAGGGAAACACTGAAGCTTTCTTT,CASSFKGNTEAFF
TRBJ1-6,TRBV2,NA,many,TGTGCCAGCGGCGGGGACCGACGCTATAATTCACCCCTCCACTTT,CASGGDRRYNSPLHF
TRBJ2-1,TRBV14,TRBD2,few,TGTGCCAGCAGCCTACTAGCGGGGGTTCAGAATGAGCAGTTCTTC,CASSLLAGVQNEQFF
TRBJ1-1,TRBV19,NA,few,TGTGCCAGTAGTGTCGGGGCTGGTGGCACTGAAGCTTTCTTT,CASSVGAGGTEAFF
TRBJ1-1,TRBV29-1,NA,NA,TGCAGCGTTGAGCCGGAAGCTGAAGCTTTCTTT,CSVEPEAEAFF
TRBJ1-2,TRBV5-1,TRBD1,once,TGCGCCAGCAGTTACCAGGGGGCGGAGGGCTACACCTTC,CASSYQGAEGYTF
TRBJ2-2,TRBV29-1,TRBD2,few,TGCAGCGCTCGATCTAGTAGCGGGAGTACCGGGGAGCTGTTTTTT,CSARSSSGSTGELFF
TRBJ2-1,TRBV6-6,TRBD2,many,TGTGCCAGCAGTTACTCGGGTTTAGCGGGGGTATACAATGAGCAGTTCTTC,CASSYSGLAGVYNEQFF
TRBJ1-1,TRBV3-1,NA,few,TGTGCCAGCAGGGGATTTGTTAACACTGAAGCTTTCTTT,CASRGFVNTEAFF
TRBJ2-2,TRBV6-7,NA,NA,TGTGCCAGCAGCGCGGATGGGAACACCGGGGAGCTGTTTTTT,CASSADGNTGELFF
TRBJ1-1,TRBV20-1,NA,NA,TGCAGTGCTAGTCCCTCTCGGGGCACTGAAGCTTTCTTT,CSASPSRGTEAFF
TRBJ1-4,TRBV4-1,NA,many,TGCGCCAGCAGCTACCTCCCGGCGGGGGAAAAACTGTTTTTT,CASSYLPAGEKLFF
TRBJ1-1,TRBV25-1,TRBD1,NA,TGTGCCAGCAGTGCTCCTGACAGGGTGTTAGCTTTCTTT,CASSAPDRVLAFF
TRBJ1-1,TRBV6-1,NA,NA,TGTGCCAGCGTCGACAGGAACACTGAAGCTTTCTTT,CASVDRNTEAFF
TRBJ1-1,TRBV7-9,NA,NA,TGTGCCAGCAGCTTAGCGGTCCGGGAGAACACTGAAGCTTTCTTT,CASSLAVRENTEAFF